One T cell receptor (beta chain) is described in this entry. Those designated as exposed participants met a COVID-19 case within 2 weeks before study entry. The source of the sample is a study of blood T cell repertoires in COVID-19. Study information: The origin of the acute and convalescent COVID-19 samples was the United States, Italy and Spain. From T cells, B-cell-depleted T cells, or PBMCs came the material, which was cDNA or gDNA.

Libraries were prepared by immunoSEQ multiplex PCR; TCRdb keeps only in-frame clonotypes and omits some of them. The profile shows about 310,000 clones, less than 85% of them singletons. This CDR3 comprises 13 residues. V dropped 4 bases and J dropped 2; count of bases not matched to a gene: 3. Germline V gene sequence: CDR1 GTSNPN, CDR2 SVGIG (reference sequence). V and J are TRBV30 and TRBJ2-3; 7 bases fit TRBD2. Sequenced material: PBMCs or T cells enriched from blood (not recorded which). The clonotype comes from a woman aged 30 to 39 who had been exposed to COVID-19. This CDR3 is CAWTSGPTDTQYF. The CDR3, as DNA: TGTGCCTGGACTAGCGGCCCCACAGATACGCAGTATTTT.